Many counts were recorded for the clone carrying this T cell receptor (beta chain). This sample was taken from a study of regulatory T cells in long-lasting Graves disease. Regarding time point: persistent/refractory GD, antithyroid drugs over 5 years with positive TRAb. Isolated PBMC RNA provided the starting material for the TCR library. By American Thyroid Association guidelines, Graves' disease was diagnosed in the cohort. Arm-PCR of CDR3 regions and iRepertoire HTBI primers were the basis on which TCR beta libraries were built. TCRdb re-derived calls from the multiplex PCR reads in MiXCR, one entry per CDR3 protein. This sample carries a few hundred thousand distinct CDR3 sequences, around a quarter of them seen once, and the ten largest clones take about 26%. The source of this sequence is a female donor with Graves disease. Source: peripheral blood mononuclear cells (PBMCs), taken when the disease was refractory, from a patient treated with antithyroid drugs.

Here the CDR3 reads CASSPGRRDTGNEQFF. CDR3 DNA: TGTGCCAGCAGCCCGGGACGGCGGGATACGGGGAATGAGCAGTTCTTC. The V and J genes are TRBV28 and TRBJ2-1; tentatively, D is TRBD2 (6 bases). Trimming stripped 6 bases from V and 7 bases from J, with 22 bases between. Germline V gives CDR1 MDHEN, CDR2 SYDVKM. This CDR3 is 16 amino acids long.